This entry lists 4 T cell receptor beta chains sequenced from one sample in a study of T cells in Graves' hyperthyroidism and ophthalmopathy. RNA transcripts gave rise to amplified TCR beta CDR3 regions. In the first-round RT-PCR of the TCR CDR3, the HTBI primer set was used. TCRdb reprocessed the multiplex PCR reads with MiXCR, giving one entry per CDR3 protein. The sample lists hundreds of thousands of distinct CDR3 sequences, 45% occurring once. Sequences were obtained from peripheral blood or thyroid tissue (not recorded which). The receptors originated from an adult man with Graves' disease, either hyperthyroidism or ophthalmopathy (not recorded which).

This chain joins TRBV10-1 and TRBJ1-6; tentatively, D is TRBD1 (6 bases). This CDR3 region has 14 residues. Germline assignment: CDR1 WNHNN and CDR2 SYGVQD (reference sequence). V lost 7 bases, J lost 9 bases, and 16 bases lay in between. CDR3 sequence: CASNIGGIGSPLHF. The CDR3 bases are TGCGCCAGCAATATTGGGGGCATTGGTTCACCCCTCCACTTT.

This clonotype was detected many times. The chain joins TRBV12-3 or TRBV12-4 to TRBJ1-5, with unresolved D. This CDR3 is 14 amino acids long. V lost 3 bases and J 5 bases, leaving 11 bases between the germline ends. The CDR3 protein is CASSFSGKDQPQHF. The CDR3 nucleotides are TGTGCCAGCAGTTTTTCGGGGAAGGATCAGCCCCAGCATTTT.

This clonotype was found many times. The chain has TRBV7-2 and TRBJ1-5; a weak D match, TRBD1 (6 bases). Trimming cost V 2 bases and J 4 bases, with 12 bases left between them. Looked up from germline, CDR1 is SGHTA and CDR2 is FQGNSA. This CDR3 is built from 15 residues. CDR3 nucleotide sequence: TGTGCCAGCAGCTTACAACAGGGATGGAATCAGCCCCAGCATTTT. This translates into CASSLQQGWNQPQHF.

This clonotype was observed at least ten times. An end of the junction differs from the germline gene, which may be a read error. The CDR3 sequence: CASSEDLGIRHF. CDR3 coding DNA: TGTGCCAGCAGTGAAGATCTAGGAATCCGCCACTTC. The rearrangement uses TRBV2 and TRBJ2-7; no definite D call. CDR3 length equals 12 residues. Germline CDR1 and CDR2: SNHLY and FYNNEI.